A single sample is the source of the 18 T cell receptor beta chains below, sequenced in a study of shared clonotypes between healthy human individuals. Method: immunoSEQ multiplex PCR; TCRdb's copy keeps in-frame clones and lacks some. Of about 480,000 clones listed, over 75% are singletons. The specimen was PBMCs. These receptor sequences come from a woman aged 35 to 49 in good health. Some clones in this sample may be carry-over from other donors' samples.

The chain recombines TRBV5-4 with TRBJ2-3; 8 nucleotides agree with TRBD1. The junction had 3 bases not matched to a gene; V was cut back by 3 bases and J by 0 bases. The CDR3 spans 15 residues. CDR1 SGHNT and CDR2 YYREEE come from the germline V gene (reference sequence). Here the CDR3 DNA reads TGTGCCAGCAGCTCCCGGACAGGGAGCACAGATACGCAGTATTTT. Encoded protein: CASSSRTGSTDTQYF.

There are a few counts of this clone. The gene calls are TRBV5-5 and TRBJ2-7, with D possibly matching TRBD1 (5 bases). Germline CDR1 is SGHKS and CDR2 is YYEKEE (reference sequence). CDR3 length: 16 residues. V gave up 4 bases and J gave up 4 bases, with 21 bases separating them. The CDR3 DNA reads as TGTGCCAGCAGCCCGTTGCCCCCAGGGTCGAATTACGAGCAGTACTTC. Translation gives CASSPLPPGSNYEQYF.

The chain has TRBV7-2 and TRBJ1-1; D call uncertain. This CDR3 contains 15 residues. From germline, CDR1 is SGHTA and CDR2 FQGNSA. V was clipped by 1 base and J by 6 bases, with 15 bases between them. Written as DNA, the CDR3 is TGTGCCAGCAGCTTAGTTCCTCCGAGACTACCTGAAGCTTTCTTT. Its protein is CASSLVPPRLPEAFF.

This clone was seen once. The chain uses TRBV6-6 and TRBJ2-5, with unresolved D. Judging by the DNA end, TRBJ2-7 fits better; the J call may be wrong. The CDR3 is made up of 12 amino acids. The germline V gene has CDR1 MNHNY and CDR2 SVGAGI (reference sequence). This CDR3 is CASRGWVYEQYF. The CDR3 DNA reads as TGTGCCAGCAGGGGTTGGGTGTACGAGCAGTACTTC.

On this clone: A much larger clone lies one base from this, so it may be a read error. Distinct nucleotide sequences in the sample also encode this CDR3. The V and J genes are TRBV7-2 and TRBJ1-2; D is uncertain. The CDR3 extends over 12 amino acids. The V gene's germline CDR1 is SGHTA and CDR2 FQGNSA. The CDR3 DNA sequence: TGTGCTAGCAGCTTAGCGGGCTATGGCTACACCTTC. This translates into CASSLAGYGYTF.

The rearrangement links TRBV7-2 to TRBJ2-2; a possible D gene is TRBD2 (6 bases). The V and J ends lost 1 base and 6 bases respectively, with 12 bases between them. CDR1 and CDR2 from the germline V gene are SGHTA and FQGNSA. CDR3 length: 15 amino acids. The CDR3 loop is CASSLGWRAAGELFF. CDR3 sequence (DNA): TGTGCCAGCAGCTTAGGTTGGAGGGCTGCCGGGGAGCTGTTTTTT.

This clone was counted between two and nine times. The chain carries TRBV28 and TRBJ1-1; 7 bases align to TRBD1. Germline V gene lookup returns CDR1 MDHEN and CDR2 SYDVKM. The CDR3 has 14 residues. With 6 bases clipped from V and 1 base from J, the junction kept 5 bases outside the gene matches. The CDR3 DNA is TGTGCCAGCAGGACTGACAGGGAGAACACTGAAGCTTTCTTT. Its protein is CASRTDRENTEAFF.

This sequence joins TRBV6-1 and TRBJ2-7; 8 positions match TRBD2. Germline V lookup: CDR1 MNHNS, CDR2 SASEGT. Losses at the gene ends were 4 bases for V and 6 bases for J; bases not matched to a gene: 14. The CDR3 is 16 amino acids. The CDR3 is CASSGRIGGERREQYF. The CDR3 DNA reads as TGTGCCAGCAGTGGGCGGATCGGGGGGGAAAGACGCGAGCAGTACTTC.

The rearrangement joins TRBV29-1 to TRBJ2-7; 10 bases map to TRBD2. The CDR3 extends over 14 amino acids. V lost 6 bases to trimming and J lost 5 bases; unmatched junction nucleotides: 10. Per the germline V gene, CDR1 is SQVTM and CDR2 is ANQGSEA. In DNA form, the CDR3 reads TGCAGCGTCGGCCCAGCGGGAGGGCCTGACGAGCAGTACTTC. This codes for CSVGPAGGPDEQYF.

The chain links TRBV6-5 to TRBJ2-3, with 9 bases aligning to TRBD2. The CDR3 totals 15 residues. Germline values: CDR1 MNHEY, CDR2 SVGAGI. The V and J ends lost 5 bases and 6 bases, in that order; junction bases with no gene match: 9. Here the CDR3 reads CASSPSGRWRDTQYF. CDR3 bases: TGTGCCAGCAGTCCCAGCGGGAGGTGGAGGGATACGCAGTATTTT.

This clone appeared a single time. The genes are TRBV19 and TRBJ2-6; unclear D gene. Per the germline V gene, CDR1 is LNHDA and CDR2 is SQIVND (reference sequence). V shed 6 bases and J shed 0 bases, with 9 bases lying between them. The CDR3 contains 15 residues. The chain's CDR3 is CASSPRSSGANVLTF. CDR3 DNA sequence: TGTGCCAGTAGCCCTCGCAGCTCTGGGGCCAACGTCCTGACTTTC.

CDR3 bases: TGTGCCAGCAGCCTCCCCCGGACAGGGCCCTACGAGCAGTACTTC. Its translation is CASSLPRTGPYEQYF. The V call is TRBV7-8, the J call TRBJ2-7; 8 bases map to TRBD1. This CDR3 contains 15 residues. The V gene end was trimmed by 5 bases and the J gene end by 2 bases; junction bases not matched to a gene: 8. Germline CDR1 SGHVS, CDR2 FQNEAQ.

The chain links TRBV4-3 to TRBJ2-7; TRBD2 is a possible D gene (6 bases). The length of the CDR3 is 14 residues. CDR1 and CDR2 from the germline V gene are LGHNA and YSLEER. V lost 1 base and J lost 7, with 14 bases in between. The CDR3 reads CASSQGPTSGEQYF. CDR3 DNA sequence: TGCGCCAGCAGCCAAGGCCCGACTAGTGGTGAGCAGTACTTC.

The gene calls are TRBV28 and TRBJ1-2; 7 positions match TRBD1. Looked up from germline, CDR1 is MDHEN and CDR2 is SYDVKM. The CDR3 covers 14 residues. The V and J ends lost 2 bases and 4 bases, in that order; junction bases with no gene match: 4. CDR3 amino acids: CASSLGGQPYGYTF. The CDR3 DNA follows: TGTGCCAGCAGTTTAGGGGGACAGCCCTATGGCTACACCTTC.

Of note for this clone: One end of the junction varies from germline; a read error may be responsible. J is TRBJ2-2 and V is TRBV30; 13 bases match TRBD2. The CDR3 has 16 amino acids. CDR1 and CDR2 (germline): GTSNPN, SVGIG (reference sequence). The CDR3 protein is CAWSRRTSGSRGELFF. Written as DNA, the CDR3 is TGTGCTTGGAGTAGGCGGACTAGCGGGAGCAGGGGGGAGCTGTTTTTT.

The rearrangement links TRBV28 to TRBJ1-5; possible D gene TRBD1, 5 bases. CDR1 MDHEN and CDR2 SYDVKM come from the germline V gene. The V end was cut by 0 bases, the J end by 5 bases, with 8 bases between. This CDR3 is built from 14 residues. DNA of the CDR3: TGTGCCAGCAGTTTATGGGGGGGACATCAGCCCCAGCATTTT. Protein sequence: CASSLWGGHQPQHF.

The rearrangement joins TRBV7-3 to TRBJ2-1; weak D call: TRBD1 (6 bases). V dropped 4 bases and J dropped 2 bases, with 15 bases sitting between them. The CDR3 contains 16 residues. Germline V gives CDR1 SGHTA, CDR2 FQGTGA. The CDR3, as DNA: TGTGCCAGCAGCTCCCGGTGGACAGAAACCTACAATGAGCAGTTCTTC. This sequence encodes CASSSRWTETYNEQFF.

The CDR3, as DNA: TGTGCCAGCAGCGTAGATGGACAGGGGAGCAGCGGCTACACCTTC. Residues: CASSVDGQGSSGYTF. The J gene is TRBJ1-2, the V gene TRBV9; 9 bases are shared with TRBD1. V shed 0 bases and J 8 bases; nucleotides not matched to a gene: 8. This CDR3 is built from 15 residues. CDR1 is SGDLS and CDR2 is YYNGEE in the germline V gene.